This T cell receptor (beta chain) derives from a study of PD-L1 blockade in urothelial cancer. In the study overall: Blood gave a median approximately 130,000 T cells.

Stated time point: peripheral blood 6 weeks after treatment start. This CDR3 has 15 amino acids. CDR1 and CDR2 from the germline V gene are SGHTS and YDEGEE. Between the trimmed V and J ends, which lost 0 bases and 2 bases, there was a span of 11 bases. Generated by immunoSEQ multiplex PCR, the TCRdb table keeps only in-frame clones and is missing some. Of tens of thousands of clones detected, around 82% appear once; the ten largest clones hold 1.9%. This clone was counted a few times. This sequence originates from a man in his fifties or sixties with urothelial cancer. Here the sequenced sample was PBMCs, taken around atezolizumab (anti-PD-L1) treatment. This chain links TRBV5-8 with TRBJ2-5, with a weak D call TRBD2 (6 bases). In DNA form, the CDR3 reads TGTGCCAGCAGCTTGGTTTGGGGGGAGCAAGAGACCCAGTACTTC. Translation gives CASSLVWGEQETQYF.